This TCR beta chain is from a study of human T cells and chemical hapten exposure. Study-level information: On around 2 cm by around 2 cm of upper inner arm skin, sensitization was performed with 2% DPC.

Time point defined: pre-sensitization, week 0. The treatment was: therapeutic diphenylcyclopropenone sensitization with weekly scalp DPC. Unique molecular identifiers were attached to individual cDNA molecules during library preparation. One entry per CDR3 protein results from TCRdb running MiXCR on the RACE reads. The sample carries about 80,000 distinct CDR3 sequences, 13% to 15% recorded once. This clonotype was obtained from a woman aged 45-59 years with alopecia areata. Some clones in this sample may be carry-over from other donors' samples. The input for sequencing was whole blood, taken in connection with sensitization to the hapten diphenylcyclopropenone (DPC).

The CDR3 loop reads CASSETDTDTQYF. The CDR3 region has the DNA TGCGCCAGCAGTGAGACGGACACAGATACGCAGTATTTT. The chain combines TRBV10-1 with TRBJ2-3; D not certain. The CDR3 is made up of 13 amino acids. Per the germline V gene, CDR1 is WNHNN and CDR2 is SYGVQD (reference sequence). V lost 2 bases to trimming and J lost 2 bases, with 5 bases between them.